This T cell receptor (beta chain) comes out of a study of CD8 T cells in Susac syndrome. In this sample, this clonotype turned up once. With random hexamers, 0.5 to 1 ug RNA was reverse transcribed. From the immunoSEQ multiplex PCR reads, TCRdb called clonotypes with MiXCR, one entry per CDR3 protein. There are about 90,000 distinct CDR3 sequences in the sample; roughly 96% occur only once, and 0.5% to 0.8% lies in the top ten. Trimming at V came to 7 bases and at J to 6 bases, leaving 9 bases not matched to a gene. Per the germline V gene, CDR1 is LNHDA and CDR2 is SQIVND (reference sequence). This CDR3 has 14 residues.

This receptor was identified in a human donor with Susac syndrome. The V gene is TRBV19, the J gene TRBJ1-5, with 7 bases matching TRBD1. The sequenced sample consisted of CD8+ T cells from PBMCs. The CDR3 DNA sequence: TGTGCCAGTACCGCGACAGGGTGGTTTCAGCCCCAGCATTTT. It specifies CASTATGWFQPQHF.